These T cell receptor beta chains were read from a single sample in a study of T cells in localized non-small cell lung cancer. The repertoire was sequenced with immunoSEQ multiplex PCR; TCRdb's copy has only in-frame clones and lacks some. The table lists about 13,000 clones, roughly 28% of them singletons. Here the sequenced sample was lung tumor tissue, taken before any cancer treatment. These receptors all come from a female donor older than 55 with stage I lung adenocarcinoma. The CDR3 runs from the conserved cysteine through the conserved F or W. The D gene is left open where the match is weak. Rows give clone size only sometimes, using once, few, many, or a class for an expanded clone.

.	medium-sized	TRBV6-8	TRBJ2-3	TGTGCCAGCAGTCCCCGAGGGGGCACAGATACGCAGTATTTT	CASSPRGGTDTQYF
TRBD2	few	TRBV9	TRBJ2-1	TGTGCCAGCACCCTACTAGCGGGAGGTTCCTACAATGAGCAGTTCTTC	CASTLLAGGSYNEQFF
.	.	TRBV29-1	TRBJ1-1	TGCAGCGTTGGACGACAGATTAATCCTGAAGCTTTCTTT	CSVGRQINPEAFF
.	many	TRBV11-3	TRBJ1-2	TGTGCCAGCAGCTCCGATTTTGGGACTGCCTATGGCTACACCTTC	CASSSDFGTAYGYTF
.	many	TRBV11-3	TRBJ2-1	TGTGCCAGCAGCTCGGTGAGGAGGGGGCGCGGAAACGATGAGCAGTTCTTC	CASSSVRRGRGNDEQFF
.	.	TRBV28	TRBJ1-1	TGTGCCAGCAGAATTGGGAACACTGAAGCTTTCTTT	CASRIGNTEAFF
.	.	TRBV18	TRBJ2-7	TGTGCCAGCTCACTAGCGGCTAGCTCCTACGAGCAGTACTTC	CASSLAASSYEQYF
.	.	TRBV11-3	TRBJ2-3	TGTGCCAGCAGCTTAGAGGGGATGACAGATACGCAGTATTTT	CASSLEGMTDTQYF
.	once	TRBV14	TRBJ1-2	TGTGCCAGCAGCCAAGATATAGGCTATGGCTACACCTTC	CASSQDIGYGYTF
TRBD1	few	TRBV6-8	TRBJ1-3	TGTGCCATCAGACAGGGCTCTGGAAACACCATATATTTT	CAIRQGSGNTIYF
TRBD2	.	TRBV28	TRBJ2-7	TGTGCCAGCAGGAGGACTAGGAGTGGGGTAATGGACTTC	CASRRTRSGVMDF
.	.	TRBV19	TRBJ2-5	TGTGCCAGTAGTATCGGGGCTCCCCAAGAGACCCAGTACTTC	CASSIGAPQETQYF
TRBD1	once	TRBV6-8	TRBJ1-4	TGTGCCAGCAGTTACGGACAGGGTGGCGAAAAACTGTTTTTT	CASSYGQGGEKLFF
TRBD1	few	TRBV11-3	TRBJ2-2	TGTGCCAGCAGCTTGGGAGGACAGGGGGCAATCGGGGAGCTGTTTTTT	CASSLGGQGAIGELFF
TRBD1	.	TRBV9	TRBJ1-1	TGTGCCAGCAGCGTAGGGGGGACAGGGACTCGAGCTTTCTTT	CASSVGGTGTRAFF
TRBD2	few	TRBV11-3	TRBJ2-1	TGTGCCAGCAGCCTGGGACTAGCGGGAAGGGTCGATGAGCAGTTCTTC	CASSLGLAGRVDEQFF
.	.	TRBV11-3	TRBJ2-5	TGTGCCAGCAGCTTATCGGGCAGGGGGGGGAGCGAGACCCAGTACTTC	CASSLSGRGGSETQYF
TRBD1	.	TRBV14	TRBJ2-5	TGTGCCAGCAGCTTTCGGACAGGGAAGGAGACTCAGTACTTC	CASSFRTGKETQYF
TRBD2	.	TRBV19	TRBJ2-1	TGTGCCAGTAGTATGAGACTAGCGGGAGGGCAAAGCTCCTACAATGAGCAGTTCTTC	CASSMRLAGGQSSYNEQFF
.	few	TRBV11-3	TRBJ1-5	TGTGCCAGCAGCTTACAAGGGGTTAATCAGCCCCAGCATTTT	CASSLQGVNQPQHF
TRBD2	.	TRBV18	TRBJ2-3	TGTGCCAGCTCGCTGACTAGCGGGGACGTGAATACGCAGTATTTT	CASSLTSGDVNTQYF
.	.	TRBV6-8	TRBJ2-3	TGTGCCAGCAGTTTTTACGGGGGCCCTACAGATACGCAGTATTTT	CASSFYGGPTDTQYF
.	.	TRBV6-8	TRBJ2-7	TGTGCCAGCAGTTATGACAGCTCCTACGAGCAGTACTTC	CASSYDSSYEQYF
.	.	TRBV19	TRBJ1-4	TGTGCCAGTAGTACCGGCCAACCAGGTGAAAAACTGTTTTTT	CASSTGQPGEKLFF
.	.	TRBV19	TRBJ1-3	TGTGCCAGTAGTTTCCTCTCTGGAAACACCATATATTTT	CASSFLSGNTIYF
TRBD1	few	TRBV9	TRBJ2-1	TGTGCCAGCACCCGGACAGGGTACGGGGAGCAGTTCTTC	CASTRTGYGEQFF
TRBD2	few	TRBV11-3	TRBJ2-7	TGTGCCAGCAGACTAGCGGGAGGGATCTTCCTACGGGAGCAGTACTTC	CASRLAGGIFLREQYF
.	.	TRBV2	TRBJ2-7	TGTGCCAGCAGCGAAGAAGCGGGCTCCTACGAGCAGTACTTC	CASSEEAGSYEQYF
TRBD1	many	TRBV6-8	TRBJ2-7	TGTGCCAGCAGTCCAACGGACAGGCTAACCTACGAGCAGTACTTC	CASSPTDRLTYEQYF
.	few	TRBV6-8	TRBJ1-4	TGTGCCAGCAGTGAGACGAATGAAAAACTGTTTTTT	CASSETNEKLFF
TRBD1	many	TRBV11-3	TRBJ1-3	TGTGCCAGCAGCTTAGGGACAGGGGTCTCTGGAAACACCATATATTTT	CASSLGTGVSGNTIYF
.	.	TRBV4-1	TRBJ2-5	TGCGCCAGCAGCCAAGGGCAGGGAGGTGAGACCCAGTACTTC	CASSQGQGGETQYF
.	.	TRBV25-1	TRBJ2-7	TGTGCCAGCAGTGGATTTCCCTCCTACGAGCAGTACTTC	CASSGFPSYEQYF
.	once	TRBV14	TRBJ2-7	TGTGCCAGCAGCCAGACCGGGACCTACGAGCAGTACTTC	CASSQTGTYEQYF
.	.	TRBV14	TRBJ1-4	TGTGCCAGCAGCCAAGATAGCCAGGGTTTTGAAAAACTGTTTTTT	CASSQDSQGFEKLFF
.	few	TRBV11-3	TRBJ2-7	TGTGCCAGCAGCCTCAGGGGGGTTGGCTCCTACGAGCAGTACTTC	CASSLRGVGSYEQYF
.	.	TRBV30	TRBJ1-5	TGTGCCGGATCGACTGAGGGGAATCAGCCCCAGCATTTT	CAGSTEGNQPQHF
.	.	TRBV11-3	TRBJ1-5	TGTGCCAGCAGCTTGCGAATTAGCAATCAGCCCCAGCATTTT	CASSLRISNQPQHF
.	many	TRBV11-3	TRBJ1-2	TGTGCCAGCAGCTTGGGGCCAGATCCTCAGACGGGGGGCTACACCTTC	CASSLGPDPQTGGYTF
.	large	TRBV6-8	TRBJ1-1	TGTGCCAGCAATAGCCAGGGGATCACTGAAGCTTTCTTT	CASNSQGITEAFF
.	.	TRBV6-8	TRBJ1-2	TGTGCCAGCAGTTACTCCGGGGGGAACTATGGCTACACCTTC	CASSYSGGNYGYTF
.	.	TRBV12-2	TRBJ2-2	TGTGGCGTATCTGGGGGTAGAGGGGCGAGGAAAACCGGGGAGCTGTTTTTT	CGVSGGRGARKTGELFF
TRBD2	.	TRBV18	TRBJ2-3	TGTGCCAGCTCACCTCGCGGGGGGGCCACAGATACGCAGTATTTT	CASSPRGGATDTQYF
TRBD1	few	TRBV23-1	TRBJ2-5	TGCGCCAGCAGCCAAGGCTGGGGATCAGGGGGAGAGACCCAGTACTTC	CASSQGWGSGGETQYF
.	few	TRBV6-8	TRBJ1-2	TGTGCCAGCAGTTACGGGGACGAGTCCAACTATGGCTACACCTTC	CASSYGDESNYGYTF
.	.	TRBV30	TRBJ1-3	TGTGCCTGGAGGAAGGGCCGGAACTCTGGAAACACCATATATTTT	CAWRKGRNSGNTIYF
.	.	TRBV28	TRBJ2-1	TGTGTCACGACTAGGGACGTTTCGGGTGAGCAGTTCTTC	CVTTRDVSGEQFF
.	.	TRBV25-1	TRBJ2-1	TGTGCCAGCAGTGGCTACAGGGCGAGCTCCTACAATGAGCAGTTCTTC	CASSGYRASSYNEQFF
TRBD1	few	TRBV11-3	TRBJ1-6	TGTGCCAGCAGCTTGACAGGGACTAATAATTCACCCCTCCACTTT	CASSLTGTNNSPLHF
.	many	TRBV11-3	TRBJ1-6	TGTGCCAGCAGCTTAATGGGCGGTGGGGGGTCACCCCTCCACTTT	CASSLMGGGGSPLHF
.	.	TRBV10-2	TRBJ1-1	TGCGCCAGCAGTGTTAGTGGGGATCTTTATTCGAACACTGAAGCTTTCTTT	CASSVSGDLYSNTEAFF
.	many	TRBV6-8	TRBJ1-5	TGTGCCAGCAGTTCCGGGACGGTAATCCAGCCCCAGCATTTT	CASSSGTVIQPQHF
.	large	TRBV30	TRBJ1-5	TGTGCCTGGAGTTGGCAAGCCAATCAGCCCCAGCATTTT	CAWSWQANQPQHF
.	many	TRBV7-2	TRBJ2-2	TGTGCCAGCAGCCCGGCGTTCCGAGGGGAGCTGTTTTTT	CASSPAFRGELFF
.	.	TRBV11-3	TRBJ1-2	TGTGCCAGCAGCTTAGAGCGGGGAAGCTATGGCTATACCTTC	CASSLERGSYGYTF